This section outlines one T cell receptor beta chain sequence together with its context. Method: immunoSEQ multiplex PCR; TCRdb's copy keeps in-frame clones and lacks some. Among 250,000 to 300,000 clones listed, 85% to 95% were seen once. This sample is part of a study of T cell responses to AZD1222 COVID-19 vaccine. V shed 1 base and J shed 15 bases, with 13 bases lying between them. The germline CDR1 and CDR2 sequences are SEHNR and FQNEAQ (reference sequence). The CDR3 consists of 12 residues. The genes are TRBV7-9 and TRBJ2-1; D gene unclear. The source material was peripheral blood, sampled 28 days after the second AZD1222 dose. The TCR was taken from an adult who received the AZD1222 COVID-19 vaccine. CDR3 sequence: CASSLEAPGPFF. As DNA, the CDR3 is TGTGCCAGCAGCTTAGAGGCCCCCGGTCCGTTCTTC.